The 7 T cell receptor beta chains below all came from one sample that was sequenced in a study of radiation and T cells in renal cell carcinoma. Clones were read by immunoSEQ multiplex PCR, and TCRdb kept only the in-frame ones, dropping some. Of around 80,000 clones listed, around 80% were seen once; the top ten hold about 6%. The time point here: blood 2 weeks post-SBRT. Documented treatment: 15 Gy SBRT to primary tumor, nephrectomy 4 weeks later. This material consisted of blood, taken from a patient whose treatment included radiotherapy and nephrectomy. All receptors come from a man in his 60s with renal cell carcinoma.

The CDR3 protein is CASFRLARDTGELFF. CDR3 DNA sequence: TGTGCCAGCTTCCGACTAGCGAGGGACACCGGGGAGCTGTTTTTT. The chain recombines TRBV18 with TRBJ2-2; 8 nucleotides agree with TRBD2. Trimming cost V 7 bases and J 3 bases; bases outside gene matches: 7. The CDR3 loop spans 15 amino acids. The germline V gene has CDR1 KGHSH and CDR2 LQKENI.

This chain uses TRBV7-2 with TRBJ2-1; D might be TRBD1 (5 bases). Germline CDR1 is SGHTA and CDR2 is FQGNSA. The CDR3 extends over 13 amino acids. The germline V and J ends were trimmed by 5 bases and 8 bases, with 13 bases remaining between them. This chain's CDR3 is CASSPQKGYEQFF. CDR3 DNA sequence: TGTGCCAGCAGCCCGCAGAAGGGGTATGAGCAGTTCTTC.

V and J are TRBV5-1 and TRBJ1-1, with no clear D. V lost 4 bases and J 0 bases, leaving 16 bases between the germline ends. This CDR3 contains 16 residues. Germline CDR1 is SGHRS and CDR2 is YFSETQ. The CDR3 DNA follows: TGCGCCAGCAGCGCTAAATCGGTGGCGGTGAACACTGAAGCTTTCTTT. Amino acid sequence: CASSAKSVAVNTEAFF.

The rearrangement links TRBV27 to TRBJ1-1, with 10 positions matching TRBD1. Germline loops: CDR1 MNHEY, CDR2 SMNVEV (reference sequence). This CDR3 is built from 18 residues. The ends lost 0 bases at V and 3 bases at J; junction bases unmatched: 10. CDR3 bases: TGTGCCAGCAGTTTATCGAATCGTGGGACAGGGGTGTACACTGAAGCTTTCTTT. Its translation: CASSLSNRGTGVYTEAFF.

This clone has just one count. The J gene is TRBJ2-1, the V gene TRBV14, with 8 bases matching TRBD1. Trimming at V came to 2 bases and at J to 4 bases, leaving 10 bases not matched to a gene. CDR3 length: 17 amino acids. Per germline, CDR1 SGHDN and CDR2 FVKESK. CDR3 bases: TGTGCCAGCAGCCAACGGTTTGGGGACAGGAATTACAATGAGCAGTTCTTC. Translating gives CASSQRFGDRNYNEQFF.

The rearrangement joins TRBV27 to TRBJ2-1; tentative D call: TRBD2 (5 bases). The germline V and J ends were trimmed by 8 bases and 7 bases, with 6 bases remaining between them. From germline, CDR1 is MNHEY and CDR2 SMNVEV (reference sequence). The CDR3 totals 10 residues. The CDR3 DNA reads TGTGCCAGCGGAGGAAATGAGCAGTTCTTC. Protein sequence: CASGGNEQFF.

This chain joins TRBV9 and TRBJ2-2, with D tentatively TRBD1 or TRBD2 (5 bases each). V lost 4 bases and J lost 2, with 9 bases in between. CDR3 length: 14 residues. In germline, CDR1 is SGDLS, CDR2 YYNGEE. CDR3 bases: TGTGCCAGCAGCTCGGGACCTAACACCGGGGAGCTGTTTTTT. This gives the protein CASSSGPNTGELFF.